Sequencing of this T cell receptor (beta chain) was carried out in a study of cytomegalovirus exposure and HLA in healthy donors. Points on this clone: Its antigen remains unidentified.

The CDR3 consists of 14 residues. The V gene's germline CDR1 is MNHNS and CDR2 SASEGT. Trimming pared 7 bases from V and 2 bases from J, leaving 14 bases between. Study results and limitations: According to an earlier analysis, most TCR beta V segments yielded productive rearrangements about 87% or about 30% of the time. A classifier reportedly called cytomegalovirus status with high sensitivity and specificity. The HLA-A and HLA-B alleles of most subjects were reportedly predicted accurately from TCR beta sequences. Associated with cytomegalovirus, according to the listing, were around 160 TCR beta chains.

PCR primers comprised 60 Vbeta and 13 Jbeta primers. Only in-frame clones appear in the TCRdb table, and some are missing; sequencing was by immunoSEQ multiplex PCR. The table lists about 50,000 clones, roughly 72% of them singletons, with around 9.1% in the top ten. Sequencing was done on a sample of PBMCs. The genes are TRBV6-1 and TRBJ1-2; D perhaps matches TRBD1 (5 bases). The TCR sequence derives from a woman aged 50 to 60 in good health and CMV-seronegative. CDR3 DNA: TGTGCCAGCACCGCGGGGGACCAAAACTATGGCTACACCTTC. Residues: CASTAGDQNYGYTF.